One and the same sample provided the 22 T cell receptor beta chains below, sequenced in a study of shared clonotypes between healthy human individuals. TCRdb keeps only in-frame clones here, not all; method: immunoSEQ multiplex PCR. The sample lists 2 million to 2.5 million clones, around 95% occurring once. Sequenced: naive CD4+ T cells sorted from blood. Noted subset: CD45RA+ positively selected. The receptors stem from a man between 18 and 35 years old in good health.

The chain couples TRBV9 to TRBJ1-5, with no clear D. The germline gives CDR1 SGDLS, CDR2 YYNGEE. The CDR3 is 16 residues long. The V end lost 0 bases, the J end lost 11 bases, and 21 bases lay between the germline ends. CDR3 region: CASSVALDDPQSAQHF. CDR3 in DNA: TGTGCCAGCAGCGTAGCTTTGGACGATCCCCAATCAGCCCAGCATTTT.

The genes are TRBV27 and TRBJ1-5; D not resolved. Between the trimmed V and J ends, which lost 3 bases and 3 bases, there was a span of 9 bases. Germline assignment: CDR1 MNHEY and CDR2 SMNVEV (reference sequence). This CDR3 region has 14 residues. CDR3 protein: CASSFRGFNQPQHF. CDR3 DNA sequence: TGTGCCAGCAGTTTCCGGGGATTCAATCAGCCCCAGCATTTT.

In this sample, this clone turned up once. This chain uses TRBV2 with TRBJ1-6, with unresolved D. This CDR3 comprises 12 residues. V was pared by 4 bases and J by 9 bases, with 7 bases between. CDR1 SNHLY and CDR2 FYNNEI come from the germline V gene. CDR3 protein: CASSVGVSPLHF. Written as DNA, the CDR3 is TGTGCCAGCAGTGTTGGCGTTTCACCCCTCCACTTT.

The chain is built from TRBV12-5 and TRBJ1-5; D gene ambiguous. V was trimmed by 6 bases and J by 3 bases, leaving 6 bases between them. Looked up from germline, CDR1 is LGHNT and CDR2 is FRNRAP. CDR3 size: 12 residues. The CDR3 coding sequence is TGTGCTAGTGGCCGGGACAATCAGCCCCAGCATTTT. Translation gives CASGRDNQPQHF.

The sample holds one count of this clone. The rearrangement uses TRBV6-1 and TRBJ2-7, with D uncertain. V lost 5 bases and J 3 bases, leaving 14 bases between the germline ends. CDR3 length equals 14 residues. Germline V gene data show CDR1 as MNHNS and CDR2 as SASEGT. The CDR3 bases are TGTGCCAGCAGTACGGAGTTCCCATACTACGAGCAGTACTTC. It translates to CASSTEFPYYEQYF.

The V call is TRBV6-6, the J call TRBJ1-6; 7 bases match TRBD1. The germline CDR1 and CDR2 sequences are MNHNY and SVGAGI (reference sequence). The length of the CDR3 is 15 residues. V was clipped by 4 bases and J by 8 bases; unmatched bases: 8. The CDR3 nucleotides are TGTGCCAGCAGTTTCCTAATAACAGGGGATTCACCCCTCCACTTT. It encodes CASSFLITGDSPLHF.

V is TRBV6-1 and J is TRBJ2-1, with TRBD1 identical over 11 bases. The V and J ends lost 6 bases and 4 bases, in that order; junction bases with no gene match: 5. The CDR3 sequence is 15 residues long. The germline V gene encodes CDR1 MNHNS and CDR2 SASEGT. In DNA, the CDR3 is TGTGCCAGCAGCAAGGGACAGGGGGAATACAATGAGCAGTTCTTC. It is translated as CASSKGQGEYNEQFF.

V and J are TRBV27 and TRBJ2-7; TRBD2 matches at 9 bases. J lost 0 bases, V lost 2 bases, and 8 bases had no gene match. There are 17 residues in the CDR3. Germline CDR1 is MNHEY and CDR2 is SMNVEV (reference sequence). The CDR3 loop reads CASSLSLAGPFSYEQYF. CDR3 nucleotides: TGTGCCAGCAGTTTAAGTCTAGCGGGGCCCTTCTCCTACGAGCAGTACTTC.

V usage is TRBV9 and J usage is TRBJ2-5; TRBD2 matches 13 bases. The CDR3 is 17 amino acids. V trimming: 4 bases; J trimming: 5 bases; junction bases outside the gene matches: 11. Germline CDR1 SGDLS, CDR2 YYNGEE. The CDR3: CASSLHPGLAGSETQYF. The CDR3 DNA sequence: TGTGCCAGCAGCCTCCACCCGGGACTAGCGGGGTCGGAGACCCAGTACTTC. The whole variable domain, remainder taken from reference TRBV9 and TRBJ2-5, is DSGVTQTPKHLITATGQRVTLRCSPRSGDLSVYWYQQSLDQGLQFLIQYYNGEERAKGNILERFSAQQFPDLHSELNLSSLELGDSALYFCASSLHPGLAGSETQYFGPGTRLLVL.

For this clone: The sample has other DNA sequences that encode this CDR3 too. The chain joins TRBV6-5 to TRBJ2-7; TRBD1 matches at 7 bases. Per germline, CDR1 MNHEY and CDR2 SVGAGI. The CDR3 spans 14 residues. The V and J ends lost 4 bases and 1 base, in that order; junction bases with no gene match: 4. As DNA, the CDR3 is TGTGCCAGCAGTTCGCCGGGACAGTCCTACGAGCAGTACTTC. Translated, it gives CASSSPGQSYEQYF.

This clone was seen a single time. This chain connects TRBV14 to TRBJ1-4, with D possibly being TRBD1 (5 bases). The CDR3 extends over 14 amino acids. The germline V and J ends were trimmed by 4 bases and 8 bases, with 14 bases remaining between them. Germline V gene lookup returns CDR1 SGHDN and CDR2 FVKESK. The CDR3 sequence is CASSPRAGREKLFF. CDR3 DNA sequence: TGTGCCAGCAGCCCCCGGGCAGGGCGAGAAAAACTGTTTTTT.

The chain uses TRBV10-3 and TRBJ1-3; 12 nucleotides align to TRBD1. The germline CDR1 and CDR2 sequences are ENHRY and SYGVKD. The trim removed 2 bases at V and 4 bases at J, leaving 3 bases unmatched. The CDR3 contains 16 residues. The CDR3 here is CAISEAGTGGGNTIYF. The CDR3 nucleotides are TGTGCCATCAGTGAGGCTGGGACAGGGGGCGGAAACACCATATATTTT.

Note on this clone: The sample has other DNA sequences that encode this CDR3 too. V is TRBV4-1 and J is TRBJ2-7, with TRBD1 as a possible D gene (6 bases). This CDR3 contains 13 residues. V was shortened by 3 bases and J by 4 bases, with 10 bases between the two germline ends. The germline V gene has CDR1 MGHRA and CDR2 YSYEKL. CDR3 coding DNA: TGCGCCAGCAGCCACCCCAGGGGTTACGAGCAGTACTTC. This gives the protein CASSHPRGYEQYF.

This clone has just one count. The V gene is TRBV18, the J gene TRBJ2-7, with D perhaps assigned TRBD1 or TRBD2 (5 bases each). V was cut by 2 bases and J by 3 bases, with 14 bases left in between. The CDR3 covers 15 residues. Germline values: CDR1 KGHSH, CDR2 LQKENI. The CDR3 sequence: CASSPAKGTFYEQYF. The CDR3 DNA follows: TGTGCCAGCTCACCAGCCAAAGGGACCTTCTACGAGCAGTACTTC.

The chain has TRBV19 and TRBJ1-2, with 10 bases matching TRBD1. Per the germline V gene, CDR1 is LNHDA and CDR2 is SQIVND (reference sequence). CDR3 length: 15 amino acids. Trimming removed 5 bases from V and 2 bases from J; junction bases left unmatched: 5. The CDR3 reads CASSPRTGGNYGYTF. CDR3 DNA sequence: TGTGCCAGTAGTCCAAGGACAGGGGGGAACTATGGCTACACCTTC.

On this clone itself: Other DNA sequences in the sample encode the same CDR3. This chain joins TRBV6-6 and TRBJ2-7; tentatively, D is TRBD1 (6 bases). The CDR3 contains 14 residues. V was shortened by 2 bases and J by 2 bases, with 10 bases between the two germline ends. From germline, CDR1 is MNHNY and CDR2 SVGAGI (reference sequence). The CDR3: CASSYIQGAYEQYF. Here the CDR3 DNA reads TGTGCCAGCAGTTACATACAGGGTGCCTACGAGCAGTACTTC.

The chain has TRBV19 and TRBJ2-3; D gene ambiguous. CDR1 is LNHDA, CDR2 SQIVND, per germline (reference sequence). Trimming pared 3 bases from V and 8 bases from J, leaving 12 bases between. The CDR3 totals 13 residues. CDR3 bases: TGTGCCAGTAGTATGACCGATTCCCGTACGCAGTATTTT. Translating gives CASSMTDSRTQYF.

The genes are TRBV2 and TRBJ1-1, with TRBD1 matching over 7 bases. Per the germline V gene, CDR1 is SNHLY and CDR2 is FYNNEI. The CDR3 has 13 residues. The junction had 5 bases not matched to a gene; V was cut back by 4 bases and J by 6 bases. The CDR3 DNA is TGTGCCAGCAGTGTAGGGGGCATCGCTGAAGCTTTCTTT. Protein: CASSVGGIAEAFF.

The chain is built from TRBV9 and TRBJ1-1, with D possibly being TRBD1 (6 bases). The CDR3 is 13 residues long. Germline-derived CDR1 and CDR2 are SGDLS and YYNGEE. Trimming took off 5 bases at V and 2 bases at J, with 10 bases between the two ends. The CDR3 coding sequence is TGTGCCAGCAGAACAGGGCCAAACACTGAAGCTTTCTTT. Its protein product is CASRTGPNTEAFF.

CDR3: CASSQAGQGVSGYTF. Here the CDR3 DNA reads TGCGCCAGCAGCCAAGCGGGACAGGGGGTTAGTGGCTACACCTTC. The genes are TRBV5-1 and TRBJ1-2; the match to TRBD1 covers 11 bases. This CDR3 spans 15 amino acids. V gave up 4 bases and J gave up 7 bases; unmatched junction bases: 9. Germline values: CDR1 SGHRS, CDR2 YFSETQ.

CDR3 protein: CSAAPGQGKGTIYF. The DNA for the CDR3 is TGCAGCGCCGCCCCGGGACAGGGGAAGGGCACCATATATTTT. The gene calls are TRBV29-1 and TRBJ1-3; 10 bases line up with TRBD1. Germline CDR1 is SQVTM and CDR2 is ANQGSEA. The CDR3 totals 14 residues. V was pared by 7 bases and J by 9 bases, with 12 bases of the junction left unmatched.

A note on this clone: Other DNA variants within this sample encode the same CDR3. This sequence joins TRBV18 and TRBJ2-5, with D unresolved. CDR1 is KGHSH, CDR2 LQKENI, per germline. The V and J ends lost 3 bases and 1 base respectively, with 6 bases between them. CDR3 size: 13 residues. DNA for the CDR3: TGTGCCAGCTCACCCCTGTCCCAAGAGACCCAGTACTTC. Its translation: CASSPLSQETQYF. The whole variable domain, filled in from reference TRBV18 and TRBJ2-5, reads NAGVMQNPRHLVRRRGQEARLRCSPMKGHSHVYWYRQLPEEGLKFMVYLQKENIIDESGMPKERFSAEFPKEGPSILRIQQVVRGDSAAYFCASSPLSQETQYFGPGTRLLVL.